A selection of T cell receptor beta chains follows, all from one sample in a study of blood T cell repertoires in COVID-19. TCRdb's copy holds only in-frame clones and misses some; the assay was immunoSEQ multiplex PCR. The sample shows about 120,000 clones, roughly four fifths of them seen only once. The sequencing sample was made of peripheral blood. The receptors originated from a human donor in a cohort sampled during active COVID-19. The conserved cysteine and the conserved F or W are not part of the CDR3 here.

CDR3aa | v_gene
ASSTIAGGETQY | TRBV2
SASSYEQY | TRBV20-1
ASSIGGRSGDEQY | TRBV19
ASSSPGQATYEQY | TRBV5-1
ASKTGERTGELF | TRBV5-4
ASSDLAGDYEQY | TRBV2
ATSRVARANTEAF | TRBV15
ASSLGSSYEQY | TRBV5-4
ATRAGGGTEAF | TRBV10-3
ASSSRDRGIYSPLH | TRBV28
ASSDQGVETQY | TRBV2
ASSLYGGNSYEQY | TRBV5-1
ASSWDAGNEQY | TRBV2
ARRGGRPSRGQDAAEAF | TRBV19
ASSPLEGANTEAF | TRBV4-1
ASSRGQGAYYGYT | TRBV7-6
ASSLDRTSGNTIY | TRBV5-6
ASSLGHSEYEQY | TRBV11-3
ASSSGGKNTEAF | TRBV5-1
AWSAGGYEQY | TRBV30
ASSFTSGSYEQY | TRBV7-2
ASSLSGRRSYEQY | TRBV5-5
ASSQELIPEGPTYEQY | TRBV4-2
ASSRSTDTQY | TRBV5-1
ASSPGLADLYEQY | TRBV18
ASSRDFHGQY | TRBV3-1/TRBV3-2
ASSILSGTKRYNEQF | TRBV7-9
ASSAAISYEQY | TRBV19
ASSSPDRFYEQY | TRBV27
ASSIRQGYEAF | TRBV19
AWSVGVHQPQH | TRBV30
ASSRLDTATNEKLF | TRBV5-5
ASSLGTGPYEQY | TRBV14
ASSPRGNQPQH | TRBV4-1
ATSDFTGYY | TRBV24-1
ASSKHLTSGGFNYGYT | TRBV7-8
ASSLGQGSTEAF | TRBV5-1
ASSSPGTGTYGYT | TRBV6-5
SVPRTSGQETQY | TRBV29-1
ASAESNYGYT | TRBV2
ASSPRLAGGREQY | TRBV7-9
ASSPRTVDGSYEQY | TRBV28